The clone carrying this TCR beta chain has at least ten counts. Seattle-derived patients entered the study during active infection and were followed longitudinally. This entry comes from a study of blood T cell repertoires in COVID-19. Study as a whole: Italy, Spain and the United States were the sources of the convalescent and acute COVID-19 samples. PBMCs, B-cell-depleted T cells, or T cells provided the cDNA or gDNA that made up the material.

Authors' data handling: Amplification with reference gene primers provided the estimates of nucleated cell counts. The table came from immunoSEQ multiplex PCR; TCRdb's copy has only in-frame clones and leaves some out. V and J calls and clone size are as listed in that table; D and trimming were resolved from the DNA. The table includes some 80,000 clones, roughly 85% detected once. This sequence was found in a man aged 55 to 70 with COVID-19, enrolled during active disease. Material: peripheral blood.

In nucleotides, the CDR3 is TGCAGTGCTAGTGACTTTCTTCAAGCGGGACACAACTATGGCTACACCTTC. Translating it yields CSASDFLQAGHNYGYTF. V usage is TRBV20-1 and J usage is TRBJ1-2; D may be TRBD1 (6 bases). Germline V CDR1 and CDR2: DFQATT, SNEGSKA (reference sequence). V gave up 3 bases and J gave up 2 bases, with 22 bases separating them. The CDR3 runs to 17 residues.